This T cell receptor beta chain was captured by sequencing in a study of T cells in Graves' hyperthyroidism and ophthalmopathy. This clonotype was picked up many times. What it recognizes is unknown. RNA transcripts gave rise to amplified TCR beta CDR3 regions. Using the HTBI primer set, a first-round RT-PCR was run on the TCR CDR3. TCRdb reprocessed the multiplex PCR reads via MiXCR and lists one record per CDR3 protein. This sample carries under 800,000 distinct CDR3 sequences, about 14% of them seen once, and the ten largest clones take more than 8.5%. Trimming cost V 5 bases and J 0 bases; bases outside gene matches: 4. This CDR3 is 13 amino acids long. From germline, CDR1 is DFQATT and CDR2 SNEGSKA (reference sequence). Investigators excluded patients with uncontrolled infection, other autoimmune disease, pregnancy or lactation. Study-level results: Most thyroid clonotypes expanded above 0.001 were also detected in blood.

This rearrangement joins TRBV20-1 to TRBJ2-7; 7 nucleotides agree with TRBD1. The sample was blood. This clonotype was sampled from a young woman with Graves' hyperthyroidism. The CDR3 loop is CSARDSISYEQYF. In nucleotides, the CDR3 is TGCAGTGCTCGGGACAGTATCTCCTACGAGCAGTACTTC.